The next 14 T cell receptor beta chains were all read from a single sample in a study of T-cell reconstitution after alpha-beta-depleted transplantation in children. Researchers prepared the TCRbeta library using unique molecular identifiers, the study reports. One entry per CDR3 protein results from TCRdb running MiXCR on the PCR reads. The sample comprises around 300,000 distinct CDR3 sequences, about a tenth of which are singletons, and around 7.5% rests with the top ten. The material was PBMCs, obtained before TCRalphabeta/CD19-depleted stem cell transplant. All receptors derive from a boy less than two years old with acute myeloid leukemia, due to receive a stem cell transplant.

This clonotype was found many times. J is TRBJ2-7 and V is TRBV6-1; 7 bases are shared with TRBD2. The CDR3 covers 14 residues. V was clipped by 6 bases and J by 1 base; unmatched bases: 6. Germline CDR1 and CDR2: MNHNS and SASEGT. The CDR3 DNA reads TGTGCCAGCAGCTCTACGGGACTATCCTACGAGCAGTACTTC. This sequence encodes CASSSTGLSYEQYF.

This clonotype was detected many times. The rearrangement links TRBV4-3 to TRBJ2-1; possibly TRBD2 for D (5 bases). The CDR3 is 17 residues long. The V end was cut by 0 bases, the J end by 4 bases, with 16 bases between. Germline V gene sequence: CDR1 LGHNA, CDR2 YSLEER. CDR3 sequence: CASSQDDYTSAYNEQFF. CDR3 in DNA: TGCGCCAGCAGCCAAGATGACTATACCTCAGCGTACAATGAGCAGTTCTTC.

The table lists this clonotype with many counts. This chain joins TRBV21-1 and TRBJ2-1; the table's D gene call, TRBD2, was not cross checked with the DNA. TRBV21-1 corresponds to a pseudogene. This CDR3 contains 18 residues. Written as DNA, the CDR3 is TGTGCCAGCAGCAAATCCCATATACTAGCGGGCTCCTACAATGAGCAGTTCTTC. Its translation is CASSKSHILAGSYNEQFF.

The chain joins TRBV20-1 to TRBJ2-5; 11 bases line up with TRBD2. Trimming took 6 bases from V and 5 from J; bases not matched to a gene: 8. The CDR3 totals 14 residues. CDR1 is DFQATT, CDR2 SNEGSKA, per germline (reference sequence). CDR3 DNA: TGCAGTGCCCTAGCTAGCGGGAGGTGGGAGACCCAGTACTTC. Amino acids: CSALASGRWETQYF.

The sample holds many counts of this clonotype. This rearrangement joins TRBV9 to TRBJ2-5; D is perhaps TRBD2 (5 bases). The V gene lost 0 bases and the J gene lost 4 bases, with 10 bases spanning the gap. CDR1 SGDLS and CDR2 YYNGEE come from the germline V gene. This CDR3 is built from 14 residues. In nucleotides, the CDR3 is TGTGCCAGCAGCGTAGACCCTAGCCGAGAGACCCAGTACTTC. This encodes CASSVDPSRETQYF. Full variable domain (rest looked up from reference TRBV9 and TRBJ2-5): DSGVTQTPKHLITATGQRVTLRCSPRSGDLSVYWYQQSLDQGLQFLIQYYNGEERAKGNILERFSAQQFPDLHSELNLSSLELGDSALYFCASSVDPSRETQYFGPGTRLLVL.

This chain uses TRBV5-4 with TRBJ2-7; 7 nucleotides align to TRBD2. V trimming: 0 bases; J trimming: 2 bases; junction bases outside the gene matches: 5. Germline V CDR1 and CDR2: SGHNT, YYREEE (reference sequence). This CDR3 has 15 residues. DNA for the CDR3: TGTGCCAGCAGCTTGGTTTCTAGCGGAGCCTACGAGCAGTACTTC. Its protein product is CASSLVSSGAYEQYF.

This clonotype was observed at least ten times. The chain links TRBV7-9 to TRBJ2-7, with a weak D call TRBD1 (5 bases). The CDR3 covers 13 residues. Germline V CDR1 and CDR2: SEHNR, FQNEAQ (reference sequence). V shed 8 bases and J shed 0 bases, with 11 bases lying between them. As DNA, the CDR3 is TGTGCCAGCGGGATGGGGCCCTCCTACGAGCAGTACTTC. Translation gives CASGMGPSYEQYF.

In DNA, the CDR3 is TGCAGTGCTAGACCTCGGACTTACCCCTACAATGAGCAGTTCTTC. It codes for CSARPRTYPYNEQFF. This chain joins TRBV20-1 and TRBJ2-1; weak D call: TRBD2 (5 bases). V lost 2 bases, J lost 2 bases, and 13 bases lay in between. Germline V gene sequence: CDR1 DFQATT, CDR2 SNEGSKA (reference sequence). The CDR3 has 15 amino acids.

This chain uses TRBV24-1 with TRBJ2-4; D call uncertain. The length of the CDR3 is 17 residues. Germline loops: CDR1 KGHDR, CDR2 SFDVKD. The V gene lost 4 bases and the J gene lost 3 bases, with 18 bases spanning the gap. CDR3 DNA: TGTGCCACCAGTGACCCTCCCTCCAGAGTTTACAAAAACATTCAGTACTTC. Protein sequence: CATSDPPSRVYKNIQYF.

This clonotype was seen repeatedly, ten times or more. This sequence joins TRBV20-1 and TRBJ2-5; a weak D match, TRBD2 (5 bases). CDR1 and CDR2 from the germline V gene are DFQATT and SNEGSKA (reference sequence). This CDR3 is built from 13 residues. Trimming took 3 bases from V and 2 from J, leaving 10 bases between them. In DNA, the CDR3 is TGCAGTGCTAGGGATGGACTGCAAGAGACCCAGTACTTC. Residues: CSARDGLQETQYF.

In this sample, this clonotype turned up a few times. The chain couples TRBV7-8 to TRBJ2-7; TRBD1 matches at 10 bases. CDR3 size: 16 residues. Germline values: CDR1 SGHVS, CDR2 FQNEAQ. J lost 0 bases, V lost 5 bases, and 7 bases had no gene match. The CDR3 DNA sequence: TGTGCCAGCAGCCGTTTTCGGGACAGGGGCTCCTACGAGCAGTACTTC. Translation gives CASSRFRDRGSYEQYF.

This clonotype has a count of ten or more. J is TRBJ2-2 and V is TRBV24-1, with 8 bases aligning to TRBD2. With 5 bases clipped from V and 8 bases from J, the junction kept 9 bases outside the gene matches. Germline CDR1 reads KGHDR; CDR2 reads SFDVKD. This CDR3 comprises 15 residues. CDR3 loop: CATSGREGLAGELFF. The DNA for the CDR3 is TGTGCCACCAGTGGACGGGAGGGCCTGGCTGGGGAGCTGTTTTTT.

The table lists this clonotype with many counts. The chain is built from TRBV29-1 and TRBJ2-3; D is ambiguous. In germline, CDR1 is SQVTM, CDR2 ANQGSEA. V lost 3 bases to trimming and J lost 6 bases, with 13 bases between them. The CDR3 runs to 13 residues. The DNA of the CDR3 is TGCAGCGTTGATGGGGTTGCTTGGGATACGCAGTATTTT. Its translation: CSVDGVAWDTQYF.

This clonotype was seen ten or more times. The chain employs TRBV4-3 and TRBJ2-5, with unresolved D. V gave up 0 bases and J gave up 3 bases, with 5 bases separating them. The CDR3 length is 13 residues. CDR1 LGHNA and CDR2 YSLEER come from the germline V gene. The CDR3 spells CASSQEGKETQYF. The CDR3 bases are TGCGCCAGCAGCCAAGAAGGAAAAGAGACCCAGTACTTC.